This TCR beta chain derives from a study of response to subunit inactivated influenza vaccine. Findings and caveats of the study: A suggestion made by the authors is that each seasonal influenza vaccination recruits few new T cells.

TCRdb itself ran the RT-PCR reads through MiXCR, one entry per CDR3 protein. Of hundreds of thousands of distinct CDR3 sequences listed, around a fifth are singletons. At least ten counts were recorded for this clonotype. What it recognizes is unknown. This CDR3 spans 16 amino acids. Per germline, CDR1 DFQATT and CDR2 SNEGSKA (reference sequence). The V gene lost 3 bases and the J gene lost 0 bases, with 15 bases spanning the gap. The clonotype comes from a man in his fifties or sixties who received an inactivated influenza vaccine. The starting material was PBMCs from blood, obtained 21 months after vaccination. The chain is built from TRBV20-1 and TRBJ2-1; D is undetermined. The CDR3 protein is CSASLSVPRSYNEQFF. In DNA, the CDR3 is TGCAGTGCTAGTTTAAGCGTGCCCCGCTCCTACAATGAGCAGTTCTTC.